These T cell receptor beta chains were read from a single sample in a study of neoadjuvant nivolumab and ipilimumab in lung cancer. Clones were read by immunoSEQ multiplex PCR, and TCRdb kept only the in-frame ones, dropping some. The sample holds 26,000 or so clones, over 80% seen once. Here the sequenced sample was tumor tissue, taken after neoadjuvant nivolumab, alone or with ipilimumab, at or shortly before surgery. The receptors here all came from an adult with non-small cell lung cancer. Both conserved end residues are part of each CDR3. A D gene is named only where the DNA matches it firmly. Clone size is shown for a subset of rows, as once, few, many or a class of expanded clone.

clone size: NA
V gene: TRBV6-5
J gene: TRBJ1-2
D gene: TRBD1
CDR3 DNA: TGTGCCAGCAGGGCCGGGACAGGGGATGGGTATGGCTACACCTTC
CDR3 protein: CASRAGTGDGYGYTF

clone size: few
V gene: TRBV7-9
J gene: TRBJ2-5
D gene: NA
CDR3 DNA: TGTGCCAGCAGCTTAGGGTATATGGAGACCCAGTACTTC
CDR3 protein: CASSLGYMETQYF

clone size: once
V gene: TRBV7-2
J gene: TRBJ2-7
D gene: NA
CDR3 DNA: TGTGCCAGCAGTTTACTCAGGAACACCGAGCAGTACTTC
CDR3 protein: CASSLLRNTEQYF

clone size: NA
V gene: TRBV6-5
J gene: TRBJ2-7
D gene: TRBD2
CDR3 DNA: TGTGCCAGCAGCTCCGGGACTAGAAAGGGTTACGAGCAGTACTTC
CDR3 protein: CASSSGTRKGYEQYF

clone size: NA
V gene: TRBV11-3
J gene: TRBJ2-1
D gene: NA
CDR3 DNA: TGTGCCAGCAGCTTAGCGGGAAACAATGAGCAGTTCTTC
CDR3 protein: CASSLAGNNEQFF

clone size: NA
V gene: TRBV5-6
J gene: TRBJ2-6
D gene: TRBD2
CDR3 DNA: TGTGCCAGCAGCTTGGTGGGGGGGTTCTCGTCTGGGGCCAACGTCCTGACTTTC
CDR3 protein: CASSLVGGFSSGANVLTF

clone size: NA
V gene: TRBV5-6
J gene: TRBJ2-3
D gene: TRBD1
CDR3 DNA: TGTGCCAGCAGCTCCGGACAGGGAGATACGCAGTATTTT
CDR3 protein: CASSSGQGDTQYF

clone size: NA
V gene: TRBV5-5
J gene: TRBJ1-2
D gene: TRBD1
CDR3 DNA: TGTGCCAGCAGCGCTTCCCGGGACAGGGGGAACTATGGCTACACCTTC
CDR3 protein: CASSASRDRGNYGYTF

clone size: NA
V gene: TRBV5-1
J gene: TRBJ2-7
D gene: TRBD2
CDR3 DNA: TGCGCCAGCATCGATGGAGGAGGGCTAGCGGGGCCCTCCTACGAGCAGTACTTC
CDR3 protein: CASIDGGGLAGPSYEQYF

clone size: NA
V gene: TRBV5-1
J gene: TRBJ1-1
D gene: TRBD1
CDR3 DNA: TGCGCCAGCAGCCCGGGACAGGGTGAGTTGCTGGTCTTT
CDR3 protein: CASSPGQGELLVF

clone size: NA
V gene: TRBV30
J gene: TRBJ2-3
D gene: NA
CDR3 DNA: TGTGCCTGGAGTGTAAGGTTTGCAGATACGCAGTATTTT
CDR3 protein: CAWSVRFADTQYF

clone size: NA
V gene: TRBV6-5
J gene: TRBJ2-7
D gene: TRBD1
CDR3 DNA: TGTGCCAGCAGTTCAGACAGGGTGGTGTGGGAGCAGTACTTC
CDR3 protein: CASSSDRVVWEQYF

clone size: few
V gene: TRBV20-1
J gene: TRBJ2-1
D gene: NA
CDR3 DNA: TGCAGAGGGCCATTCGAGCAGTTCTTC
CDR3 protein: CRGPFEQFF

clone size: few
V gene: TRBV30
J gene: TRBJ1-5
D gene: TRBD1
CDR3 DNA: TGTGCCTGGAGCTCCCCGGGACAGATAAATCAGCCCCAGCATTTT
CDR3 protein: CAWSSPGQINQPQHF

clone size: NA
V gene: TRBV30
J gene: TRBJ1-5
D gene: NA
CDR3 DNA: TGTGCCGCGGAGGGCAGCTTTAATCAGCCCCAGCATTTT
CDR3 protein: CAAEGSFNQPQHF

clone size: NA
V gene: TRBV6-6
J gene: TRBJ2-3
D gene: NA
CDR3 DNA: TGTGCCAGCAGAAAGGAGCGTCTAAACACAGATACGCAGTATTTT
CDR3 protein: CASRKERLNTDTQYF

clone size: once
V gene: TRBV2
J gene: TRBJ2-7
D gene: NA
CDR3 DNA: TGTGCCAGCAGTACAGCGTTCCGCTACGAGCAGTACTTC
CDR3 protein: CASSTAFRYEQYF

clone size: NA
V gene: TRBV7-2
J gene: TRBJ2-5
D gene: NA
CDR3 DNA: TGTGCCAGCAGCCCAATGGGGGTACAAGAGACCCAGTACTTC
CDR3 protein: CASSPMGVQETQYF

clone size: medium-sized
V gene: TRBV4-1
J gene: TRBJ1-6
D gene: NA
CDR3 DNA: TGCGCCAGCAGCCCAAGATCCCCGGGAAATTCACCCCTCCACTTT
CDR3 protein: CASSPRSPGNSPLHF

clone size: NA
V gene: TRBV11-3
J gene: TRBJ1-2
D gene: NA
CDR3 DNA: TGTGCCAGCAGCCTAACCCCTTCTTGGCGGGGCCGAGATTTCTATGGCTACACCTTC
CDR3 protein: CASSLTPSWRGRDFYGYTF

clone size: NA
V gene: TRBV2
J gene: TRBJ1-5
D gene: NA
CDR3 DNA: TGTGCCAGCGCCACGCGGGGGGTGAGCAATCAGCCCCAGCATTTT
CDR3 protein: CASATRGVSNQPQHF

clone size: NA
V gene: TRBV11-2
J gene: TRBJ2-5
D gene: TRBD2
CDR3 DNA: TGTGCCAGCAGCTTAGGTTCCCTAGCGGCCTATCAAGAGACCCAGTACTTC
CDR3 protein: CASSLGSLAAYQETQYF

clone size: NA
V gene: TRBV30
J gene: TRBJ1-3
D gene: TRBD1
CDR3 DNA: TGTGCCTTCGACAGGGGGGAAAACACCATATATTTT
CDR3 protein: CAFDRGENTIYF

clone size: once
V gene: TRBV2
J gene: TRBJ2-2
D gene: NA
CDR3 DNA: TGTGCCAGCAGTGATACCCAAATAGCCCCCGGGGAGCTGTTTTTT
CDR3 protein: CASSDTQIAPGELFF

clone size: once
V gene: TRBV2
J gene: TRBJ1-1
D gene: NA
CDR3 DNA: TGTGCCAGCAGGGGCGATCCGACAGTACCAGCTTTCTTT
CDR3 protein: CASRGDPTVPAFF

clone size: NA
V gene: TRBV11-2
J gene: TRBJ1-1
D gene: TRBD1
CDR3 DNA: TGTGCCAGCAGCACACCGACAGGGATTAACACTGAAGCTTTCTTT
CDR3 protein: CASSTPTGINTEAFF

clone size: NA
V gene: TRBV29-1
J gene: TRBJ2-7
D gene: TRBD1
CDR3 DNA: TGCAGCGTTGCCGGGGACAGTACCTACGAGCAGTACTTC
CDR3 protein: CSVAGDSTYEQYF

clone size: NA
V gene: TRBV14
J gene: TRBJ1-2
D gene: NA
CDR3 DNA: TGTGCCAGCAGCCAAGACCCAGAGACAGGCTGGCATTTCCGGGATGGCTACACCTTC
CDR3 protein: CASSQDPETGWHFRDGYTF

clone size: NA
V gene: TRBV2
J gene: TRBJ1-1
D gene: NA
CDR3 DNA: TGTGCCAGCAGTGAGTGGAAGTCAATGAACACTGAAGCTTTCTTT
CDR3 protein: CASSEWKSMNTEAFF

clone size: once
V gene: TRBV5-1
J gene: TRBJ1-2
D gene: NA
CDR3 DNA: TGCGCCAGCAGCCCTGGAGGGGGGCGCGATGGCTACACCTTC
CDR3 protein: CASSPGGGRDGYTF

clone size: few
V gene: TRBV5-4
J gene: TRBJ2-7
D gene: NA
CDR3 DNA: TGTGCCAGCAGCGGGGGACAAACCTACGAGCAGTACTTC
CDR3 protein: CASSGGQTYEQYF

clone size: once
V gene: TRBV5-1
J gene: TRBJ2-1
D gene: NA
CDR3 DNA: TGCGCCAGCAGCTTGGTGGTGGCCGGAAGGAATGAGCAGTTCTTC
CDR3 protein: CASSLVVAGRNEQFF

clone size: NA
V gene: TRBV5-1
J gene: TRBJ1-6
D gene: NA
CDR3 DNA: TGCGCCAGCAGCGTAGGTAACCAGGGTAATAATTCACCCCTCCACTTT
CDR3 protein: CASSVGNQGNNSPLHF

clone size: NA
V gene: TRBV7-3
J gene: TRBJ2-1
D gene: TRBD2
CDR3 DNA: TGTGCCAGCAGCCCGACTAGCGGGTACAATGAGCAGTTCTTC
CDR3 protein: CASSPTSGYNEQFF

clone size: NA
V gene: TRBV11-1
J gene: TRBJ1-1
D gene: NA
CDR3 DNA: TGTGCCAGCAGCTTTGGAAAGTTCGGCAGTCGAGGGGACACTGAAGCTTTCTTT
CDR3 protein: CASSFGKFGSRGDTEAFF

clone size: NA
V gene: TRBV30
J gene: TRBJ2-5
D gene: NA
CDR3 DNA: TGTGCCTGGAGTGTCGCAGAGGAAGCGGCCCAGTACTTC
CDR3 protein: CAWSVAEEAAQYF

clone size: NA
V gene: TRBV5-6
J gene: TRBJ2-7
D gene: NA
CDR3 DNA: TGTGCCAGCAGCTCTGGACTAACCTACGAGCAGTACTTC
CDR3 protein: CASSSGLTYEQYF

clone size: NA
V gene: TRBV15
J gene: TRBJ2-2
D gene: NA
CDR3 DNA: TGTGCCACCAAGAACGCGAACACCGGGGAGCTGTTTTTT
CDR3 protein: CATKNANTGELFF

clone size: NA
V gene: TRBV18
J gene: TRBJ2-1
D gene: NA
CDR3 DNA: TGTGCCAGCTCACTAAGGACTTCTGAGCAGTTCTTC
CDR3 protein: CASSLRTSEQFF

clone size: NA
V gene: TRBV15
J gene: TRBJ2-3
D gene: NA
CDR3 DNA: TGTGCCACCAGCAGAGATCGCCACGTCAGCACAGATACGCAGTATTTT
CDR3 protein: CATSRDRHVSTDTQYF

clone size: once
V gene: TRBV7-6
J gene: TRBJ1-2
D gene: NA
CDR3 DNA: TGTGCCAGCAGCTTAGGGGATAACTATGGCTACACCTTC
CDR3 protein: CASSLGDNYGYTF

clone size: few
V gene: TRBV28
J gene: TRBJ1-6
D gene: NA
CDR3 DNA: TGTGCCAGCAGTTCATCCCTTTGGTTCACGGGCCCCAGCTCCTATAATTCACCCCTCCACTTT
CDR3 protein: CASSSSLWFTGPSSYNSPLHF

clone size: NA
V gene: TRBV10-3
J gene: TRBJ2-3
D gene: NA
CDR3 DNA: TGTGCCATCACCATGACTAGCACAGATACGCAGTATTTT
CDR3 protein: CAITMTSTDTQYF

clone size: NA
V gene: TRBV18
J gene: TRBJ1-2
D gene: NA
CDR3 DNA: TGTGCCAGCTCACTCCCCGGCCCCGGAGGGGCTAACTATGGCTACACCTTC
CDR3 protein: CASSLPGPGGANYGYTF

clone size: NA
V gene: TRBV10-3
J gene: TRBJ2-2
D gene: NA
CDR3 DNA: TGTGCCATCAGAAGAACGGAGAACACCGGGGAGCTGTTTTTT
CDR3 protein: CAIRRTENTGELFF

clone size: NA
V gene: TRBV7-8
J gene: TRBJ2-1
D gene: TRBD1
CDR3 DNA: TGTGCCAGCAGCCCCCGGGCGACAGGGGATGATGAGCAGTTCTTC
CDR3 protein: CASSPRATGDDEQFF

clone size: NA
V gene: TRBV7-9
J gene: TRBJ2-5
D gene: TRBD2
CDR3 DNA: TGTGCCAGCAGCTTCGAAGGCGGGAGAATTGGCGAGACCCAGTACTTC
CDR3 protein: CASSFEGGRIGETQYF